The clone carrying this T cell receptor (beta chain) has just a few counts. Its antigen is not identified. The sample belongs to a study of beta chain features in type 1 diabetes. Study observations and caveats: A possible short-template PCR bias applies equally to patients and controls. TCRB CDR3 length was moderately but significantly reduced in all four CD4+ subsets of Type 1 diabetes patients.

CDR1 is LGHNA and CDR2 is YSLEER in the germline V gene. The CDR3 sequence is 14 residues long. Trimming cost V 1 base and J 3 bases, with 10 bases left between them. Expressed TCRB transcripts were sequenced, since all the RNA that had been isolated was reverse transcribed. TCRdb's table, derived via immunoSEQ multiplex PCR, lists solely in-frame clones and lacks some. The sample contains over 100,000 clones, approximately 16% of which appear only once. Each sorted population was over 95% pure. This chain joins TRBV4-3 and TRBJ2-7; the D is unclear. The TCR originated in a man aged 25 to 40 with type 1 diabetes. Sequenced sample: central memory CD4+ T cells from blood. CDR3 coding DNA: TGCGCCAGCAGCCAAGCAAAAGACAACTACGAGCAGTACTTC. This encodes CASSQAKDNYEQYF.